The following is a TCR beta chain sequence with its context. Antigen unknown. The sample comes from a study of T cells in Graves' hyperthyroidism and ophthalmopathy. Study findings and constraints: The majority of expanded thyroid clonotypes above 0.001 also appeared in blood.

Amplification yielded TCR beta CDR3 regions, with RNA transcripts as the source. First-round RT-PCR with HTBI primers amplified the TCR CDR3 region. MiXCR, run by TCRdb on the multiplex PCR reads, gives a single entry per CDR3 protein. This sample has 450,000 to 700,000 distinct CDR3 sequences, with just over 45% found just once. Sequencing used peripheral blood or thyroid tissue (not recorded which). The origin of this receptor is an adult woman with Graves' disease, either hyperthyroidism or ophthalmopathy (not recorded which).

CDR3 nucleotides: TGCAGCGCGGGACTAGCGGGAGAGGGGCTGGGCACCGGGGAGCTGTTTTTT. It yields the protein CSAGLAGEGLGTGELFF. V is TRBV20-1 and J is TRBJ2-2; 14 nucleotides agree with TRBD2. The CDR3 spans 17 residues. Germline CDR1 is DFQATT and CDR2 is SNEGSKA (reference sequence).